The 30 T cell receptor beta chains given below trace back to one sample, sequenced in a study of blood T cell repertoires in COVID-19. Using immunoSEQ multiplex PCR, the repertoire was profiled, and TCRdb retains in-frame clones only, with some absent. Of some 150,000 clones in the sample, about 86% were seen once. Material: peripheral blood. The origin of the receptors is a woman between 55 and 75 years old with acute or convalescent COVID-19.

The rearrangement joins TRBV30 to TRBJ2-5, with 7 bases aligning to TRBD1. The germline CDR1 and CDR2 sequences are GTSNPN and SVGIG (reference sequence). The V and J ends lost 5 bases and 3 bases, in that order; junction bases with no gene match: 9. The CDR3 is 14 residues long. The CDR3 bases are TGTGCCTGGGCCTCCGGGACAGTTGAAGAGACCCAGTACTTC. It is translated as CAWASGTVEETQYF.

CDR3: CASSLPGQAKGTEAFF. DNA for the CDR3: TGTGCCAGCAGTTTACCGGGACAGGCGAAGGGCACTGAAGCTTTCTTT. The genes are TRBV28 and TRBJ1-1, with 8 bases fitting TRBD1. Germline CDR1 is MDHEN and CDR2 is SYDVKM. J was trimmed by 4 bases and V by 2 bases; bases with no gene match: 9. The CDR3 length is 16 residues.

This chain joins TRBV15 and TRBJ1-4, with no clear D. CDR1 and CDR2 from the germline V gene are LNHNV and YYDKDF (reference sequence). CDR3 length: 14 amino acids. V gave up 5 bases and J gave up 5 bases, with 12 bases separating them. CDR3 sequence: CATSEYGENEKLFF. CDR3 sequence (DNA): TGTGCCACCAGCGAGTACGGAGAAAATGAAAAACTGTTTTTT.

V and J are TRBV3-1 (or the pseudogene TRBV3-2) and TRBJ1-1; D unresolved. Germline CDR1 and CDR2: LGHDT and YNNKEL (reference sequence). V was pared by 2 bases and J by 6 bases, with 10 bases between. There are 13 residues in the CDR3. The CDR3 loop reads CASSQSGGSEAFF. As DNA, the CDR3 is TGTGCCAGCAGCCAATCAGGAGGGTCTGAAGCTTTCTTT.

The V gene is TRBV10-3, the J gene TRBJ1-5; maybe TRBD1 (5 bases). The CDR3 consists of 14 residues. The germline V gene has CDR1 ENHRY and CDR2 SYGVKD. V dropped 6 bases and J dropped 4 bases, with 13 bases sitting between them. CDR3 residues: CAISPGGGNQPQHF. In nucleotides, the CDR3 is TGTGCCATCAGCCCGGGGGGGGGAAATCAGCCCCAGCATTTT.

The V gene is TRBV4-3, the J gene TRBJ1-6; maybe TRBD1 (5 bases). The V and J ends lost 0 bases and 13 bases respectively, with 13 bases between them. The CDR3 runs 14 residues. Germline values: CDR1 LGHNA, CDR2 YSLEER. The CDR3 reads CASSQDRAGGPLHF. In nucleotides, the CDR3 is TGCGCCAGCAGCCAAGATCGGGCCGGGGGGCCCCTCCACTTT.

The CDR3: CAYNTRFGDRGFVDTQYF. Written as DNA, the CDR3 is TGTGCTTACAACACCCGCTTTGGGGACAGGGGGTTCGTAGATACGCAGTATTTT. V and J are TRBV30 and TRBJ2-3; 11 bases are shared with TRBD1. Germline lookup yields CDR1 GTSNPN and CDR2 SVGIG (reference sequence). This CDR3 contains 18 residues.

This clone was seen only a few times. The gene calls are TRBV7-9 and TRBJ2-1; D gene ambiguous. Trimming pared 4 bases from V and 9 bases from J, leaving 16 bases between. Per the germline V gene, CDR1 is SEHNR and CDR2 is FQNEAQ (reference sequence). This CDR3 region has 14 residues. CDR3 nucleotides: TGTGCCAGCAGCTCACTGCTAGAGGTGAGTGAGCAGTTCTTC. Translation: CASSSLLEVSEQFF.

The sample holds one count of this clone. The rearrangement links TRBV29-1 to TRBJ2-5; TRBD2 aligns across 14 bases. The germline gives CDR1 SQVTM, CDR2 ANQGSEA. The J segment lost 3 bases and the V segment lost 7 bases, leaving 7 bases of the junction unmatched. This CDR3 contains 15 residues. CDR3 sequence: CSEGLAGVKEETQYF. CDR3 sequence (DNA): TGCAGCGAGGGACTAGCGGGGGTGAAGGAAGAGACCCAGTACTTC.

The chain is built from TRBV11-2 and TRBJ1-2, with TRBD1 matching 9 bases. The CDR3 extends over 14 amino acids. Unmatched junction bases numbered 7, after V lost 4 bases and J lost 7 bases. CDR1 and CDR2 (germline): SGHAT, FQNNGV. The CDR3 nucleotides read TGTGCCAGCAGCTGGCGGGACAGGGTTTTTGGCTACACCTTC. Translated: CASSWRDRVFGYTF.

The rearrangement links TRBV28 to TRBJ2-1; 8 bases line up with TRBD2. The V gene's germline CDR1 is MDHEN and CDR2 SYDVKM. CDR3 length equals 18 residues. Losses at the gene ends were 8 bases for V and 0 bases for J; bases not matched to a gene: 15. CDR3 nucleotides: TGTGCCAGCCCTTCCCCGGGGGGGGCCTCCGGCTCCTACAATGAGCAGTTCTTC. Translating it yields CASPSPGGASGSYNEQFF.

The rearrangement links TRBV27 to TRBJ2-4, with 8 bases matching TRBD1. V gave up 5 bases and J gave up 5 bases; unmatched junction bases: 5. The CDR3 contains 14 residues. Germline V gives CDR1 MNHEY, CDR2 SMNVEV (reference sequence). The CDR3, as DNA: TGTGCCAGCAGTAAGCAGACAGGGGAAAACATTCAGTACTTC. Amino acids: CASSKQTGENIQYF.

The chain couples TRBV7-6 to TRBJ2-7; TRBD1 agrees at 7 bases. This CDR3 region has 15 residues. Germline V lookup: CDR1 SGHVS, CDR2 FNYEAQ. V trimming: 5 bases; J trimming: 1 base; junction bases outside the gene matches: 8. The CDR3 coding sequence is TGTGCCAGCAGCCCACGACAGGGATTTTCCTACGAGCAGTACTTC. Translating gives CASSPRQGFSYEQYF.

The rearrangement uses TRBV28 and TRBJ2-7; D is uncertain. Germline lookup yields CDR1 MDHEN and CDR2 SYDVKM. The CDR3 has 12 amino acids. Trimming shortened V by 5 bases and J by 3 bases, and 8 bases separated the two germline ends. The CDR3 nucleotides are TGTGCCAGCAGTCCCAGCGACTACGAGCAGTACTTC. Its translation is CASSPSDYEQYF.

This clone came up once. The J gene is TRBJ1-4, the V gene TRBV5-1; 8 bases line up with TRBD1. Germline V gene sequence: CDR1 SGHRS, CDR2 YFSETQ. The CDR3 is made up of 17 amino acids. The V gene end was trimmed by 0 bases and the J gene end by 3 bases; junction bases not matched to a gene: 7. The CDR3 sequence: CASSLVGTGRSNEKLFF. CDR3 in DNA: TGCGCCAGCAGCTTGGTAGGGACAGGACGATCTAATGAAAAACTGTTTTTT.

This clone showed up just a few times. The rearrangement uses TRBV9 and TRBJ1-4; a possible D gene is TRBD1 (6 bases). Germline CDR1 is SGDLS and CDR2 is YYNGEE. The CDR3 consists of 13 residues. V was pared by 5 bases and J by 7 bases, with 12 bases between. DNA for the CDR3: TGTGCCAGCAGTACAGGGCTGGGTGAAAAACTGTTTTTT. This gives the protein CASSTGLGEKLFF.

The rearrangement joins TRBV6-5 to TRBJ2-1, with 11 nucleotides matching TRBD2. The length of the CDR3 is 14 residues. V trimming: 8 bases; J trimming: 10 bases; junction bases outside the gene matches: 10. In germline, CDR1 is MNHEY, CDR2 SVGAGI. In DNA, the CDR3 is TGTGCCAGCCAACGATGGACTAGCGGGTACGAGCAGTTCTTC. Amino acid sequence: CASQRWTSGYEQFF.

The genes are TRBV5-4 and TRBJ2-1, with TRBD2 identical over 14 bases. This CDR3 contains 18 residues. Germline CDR1 is SGHNT and CDR2 is YYREEE (reference sequence). J lost 0 bases, V lost 3 bases, and 5 bases had no gene match. CDR3 amino acids: CASSSRLAGGSSYNEQFF. The CDR3 coding sequence is TGTGCCAGCAGCTCGAGACTAGCGGGGGGGAGCTCCTACAATGAGCAGTTCTTC.

V is TRBV6-2 or TRBV6-3 and J is TRBJ2-7; 9 bases line up with TRBD1. The CDR3 loop spans 16 amino acids. V gave up 2 bases and J gave up 0 bases; unmatched junction bases: 5. The germline V gene has CDR1 MNHEY and CDR2 SVGEGT. The CDR3 DNA reads as TGTGCCAGCAGTTACCCGGGACAGGGTTACTCCTACGAGCAGTACTTC. Residues: CASSYPGQGYSYEQYF.

A single count supports this clone. CDR3 residues: CATPTGNYEQYF. In nucleotides, the CDR3 is TGTGCCACACCTACAGGGAACTACGAGCAGTACTTC. The chain links TRBV6-4 to TRBJ2-7, with D perhaps TRBD1 (6 bases). The CDR3 sequence is 12 residues long. CDR1 MRHNA and CDR2 SNTAGT come from the germline V gene. V gave up 10 bases and J gave up 3 bases, with 13 bases separating them.

The genes are TRBV28 and TRBJ1-2; tentatively, D is TRBD1 (6 bases). Trimming pared 8 bases from V and 3 bases from J, leaving 10 bases between. This CDR3 has 12 amino acids. CDR1 and CDR2 from the germline V gene are MDHEN and SYDVKM. This CDR3 reads CASRTAYYGYTF. The CDR3, as DNA: TGTGCCAGCCGGACAGCTTACTATGGCTACACCTTC.

The chain links TRBV11-3 to TRBJ2-1; D remains unclear. Germline CDR1 and CDR2: SGHNT and YENEEA. The CDR3 runs to 14 residues. Trimming removed 2 bases from V and 3 bases from J, with 8 bases in between. CDR3 amino acids: CASSLRELYNEQFF. The CDR3 DNA follows: TGTGCCAGCAGCTTACGCGAGCTCTACAATGAGCAGTTCTTC.

The rearrangement links TRBV27 to TRBJ2-1; 14 bases fit TRBD2. Germline V CDR1 and CDR2: MNHEY, SMNVEV (reference sequence). Trimming at V came to 3 bases and at J to 3 bases, leaving 16 bases not matched to a gene. The CDR3 contains 21 residues. The CDR3 DNA reads as TGTGCCAGCAGTTTTCGTTTGTCTCCGACTAGCGGGGGGGAATACTACAATGAGCAGTTCTTC. This translates into CASSFRLSPTSGGEYYNEQFF.

V usage is TRBV6-5 and J usage is TRBJ2-7; 10 nucleotides align to TRBD2. The V gene's germline CDR1 is MNHEY and CDR2 SVGAGI. The CDR3 consists of 16 residues. V was clipped by 0 bases and J by 0 bases; unmatched bases: 2. The CDR3 here is CASSYSLAGSSYEQYF. CDR3 nucleotides: TGTGCCAGCAGTTACTCACTAGCGGGGTCCTCCTACGAGCAGTACTTC.

V and J are TRBV27 and TRBJ1-1; D may be TRBD1 (5 bases). Germline assignment: CDR1 MNHEY and CDR2 SMNVEV (reference sequence). Trimming took off 8 bases at V and 6 bases at J, with 13 bases between the two ends. This CDR3 is built from 12 residues. CDR3 in amino acids: CASFGGSSEAFF. The CDR3 nucleotides read TGTGCCAGCTTCGGGGGGTCTTCTGAAGCTTTCTTT.

The chain is built from TRBV28 and TRBJ2-7; TRBD2 matches at 12 bases. The CDR3 consists of 15 residues. Germline V CDR1 and CDR2: MDHEN, SYDVKM. V lost 4 bases to trimming and J lost 4 bases; unmatched junction nucleotides: 5. CDR3 DNA sequence: TGTGCCAGCAGTTCATCCGGGACTAGCGGGTACGAGCAGTACTTC. It translates to CASSSSGTSGYEQYF.

This sequence joins TRBV4-1 and TRBJ1-5; D unclear. With 0 bases removed from V and 3 bases from J, the gap between germline ends came to 6 bases. Looked up from germline, CDR1 is MGHRA and CDR2 is YSYEKL. This CDR3 region has 14 residues. The CDR3 DNA is TGCGCCAGCAGCCAAGATCCGTACAATCAGCCCCAGCATTTT. Its translation is CASSQDPYNQPQHF.

In regard to this clone: The same CDR3 arises from other DNA sequences in this sample as well. The chain combines TRBV5-1 with TRBJ1-1; 10 nucleotides match TRBD1. The J segment lost 3 bases and the V segment lost 2 bases, leaving 1 base of the junction unmatched. The CDR3 runs to 14 residues. CDR1 is SGHRS, CDR2 YFSETQ, per germline. The CDR3, as DNA: TGCGCCAGCAGCTTTGGACAGGGGGACACTGAAGCTTTCTTT. This gives the protein CASSFGQGDTEAFF.

The rearrangement links TRBV28 to TRBJ1-5; possible D gene TRBD1, 6 bases. Between the trimmed V and J ends, which lost 8 bases and 2 bases, there was a span of 16 bases. The CDR3 is made up of 15 amino acids. Germline loops: CDR1 MDHEN, CDR2 SYDVKM. The CDR3 spells CASRTGSAGNQPQHF. The CDR3, as DNA: TGTGCCAGCCGAACAGGGAGTGCGGGCAATCAGCCCCAGCATTTT. The whole variable domain, filled in from reference TRBV28 and TRBJ1-5, reads DVKVTQSSRYLVKRTGEKVFLECVQDMDHENMFWYRQDPGLGLRLIYFSYDVKMKEKGDIPEGYSVSREKKERFSLILESASTNQTSMYLCASRTGSAGNQPQHFGDGTRLSIL.

CDR3 coding DNA: TGTGCCAGCAGCCAAGCCAGGTCCAACAATGAGCAGTTCTTC. Its translation: CASSQARSNNEQFF. J is TRBJ2-1 and V is TRBV3-1 (or the pseudogene TRBV3-2); D remains ambiguous. The V end was cut by 1 base, the J end by 5 bases, with 9 bases between. This CDR3 is built from 14 residues. CDR1 is LGHDT, CDR2 YNNKEL, per germline (reference sequence).